These T cell receptor beta chains were read from a single sample in a study of cytomegalovirus exposure and HLA in healthy donors. Sequencing used immunoSEQ multiplex PCR; TCRdb keeps in-frame clones, though not all of them. The data contain over 150,000 clones, roughly 80% of them singletons. The sequenced sample consisted of PBMCs. The receptors were gathered from a human donor in good health. The conserved cysteine and the conserved F or W are not part of the CDR3 here. D genes are given only for firm matches. Size tells how often a clone was seen (once, few, many) or the class of an expanded clone, and some rows leave it out.

few	TRBJ2-2	TRBV6-1	-	11	ASSHLAPGELF
-	TRBJ2-2	TRBV4-3	TRBD2	16	ASSQHGLAGMNTGELF
-	TRBJ1-2	TRBV6-1	-	10	ASTAAGYGYT
-	TRBJ2-2	TRBV15	-	15	ATSRDMAAVNTGELF
-	TRBJ1-1	TRBV7-9	-	10	ASSGGVAEAF
-	TRBJ2-5	TRBV27	-	12	ASSPARLVETQY
-	TRBJ2-2	TRBV4-3	TRBD2	14	ASSQKAGGLTVELF
-	TRBJ1-2	TRBV7-2	-	12	ASRREGGSYGYT
-	TRBJ2-7	TRBV4-3	-	16	ASSHFPLGGKSSYEQY
-	TRBJ2-7	TRBV5-1	-	13	ASSLAGGLSYEQY
-	TRBJ2-5	TRBV7-3	-	12	ASSTTGGGETQY
-	TRBJ1-2	TRBV5-4	-	12	ASSTHGGSYGYT
once	TRBJ1-5	TRBV10-1	-	11	ASSGTGNQPQH
-	TRBJ2-1	TRBV27	-	13	ASSLGTKAYNEQF
-	TRBJ2-7	TRBV7-2	-	11	ASFLMQIHEQY
once	TRBJ2-7	TRBV5-6	TRBD1	15	ASSSRYTGTGLYEQY
-	TRBJ1-2	TRBV5-4	TRBD1	13	ASSPPQGANYGYT
-	TRBJ1-4	TRBV25-1	-	13	ASSSDLRRGEKLF
-	TRBJ2-1	TRBV5-8	TRBD2	16	ASSPGLAGALSYNEQF
-	TRBJ2-3	TRBV27	-	12	ASSLGTSFDTQY
-	TRBJ1-2	TRBV7-2	-	12	ASSLGTGSYGYT
-	TRBJ2-7	TRBV20-1	-	9	SARGLDEQY
few	TRBJ2-1	TRBV7-6	-	11	ASSLGTGNEQF
-	TRBJ2-1	TRBV7-8	TRBD2	17	ASSLAGLAGALIYNEQF
-	TRBJ2-1	TRBV9	TRBD2	12	ASSVAGGRDEQF
-	TRBJ2-2	TRBV5-1	TRBD1	12	ASTYQGVTGELF
-	TRBJ1-3	TRBV9	-	14	ASSVTLGGTGNTIY
-	TRBJ1-4	TRBV5-1	-	17	ASSSKGWTVPATNEKLF
-	TRBJ1-4	TRBV19	-	12	ASSPGHLNEKLF
-	TRBJ1-5	TRBV6-1	-	11	ASSETADQPQH
-	TRBJ2-1	TRBV5-4	-	12	ASGGGHRDNEQF
-	TRBJ2-2	TRBV2	TRBD1	12	ARQGALSTGELF
-	TRBJ1-1	TRBV14	-	12	ASSPRTLNTEAF
-	TRBJ1-1	TRBV7-2	-	11	ASSLGRESEAF
-	TRBJ2-3	TRBV9	-	15	ASSVKFTRRGTDTQY
-	TRBJ2-2	TRBV4-3	-	12	ASSRGFDTGELF
-	TRBJ2-2	TRBV7-9	TRBD1	12	ASSPQGKAGELF
-	TRBJ2-3	TRBV10-3	TRBD2	15	AISESLAGVITDTQY
-	TRBJ2-2	TRBV5-1	TRBD2	15	ASSFGRLAGAPGELF
-	TRBJ2-1	TRBV14	TRBD1	13	ASSHAMTGGNEQF
-	TRBJ1-5	TRBV19	-	12	ASSISRDNQPQH
-	TRBJ1-4	TRBV2	-	12	ASMGGSKVEKLF
-	TRBJ2-7	TRBV14	TRBD1	12	ASSPIDRGYEQY
-	TRBJ1-2	TRBV13	-	15	ASSSRESSDTNYGYT
-	TRBJ2-5	TRBV20-1	-	9	SSRVGETQY
few	TRBJ1-1	TRBV25-1	-	13	ASSDYSLKNTEAF
-	TRBJ2-3	TRBV4-2	-	14	ASSQDWGGATDTQY
-	TRBJ2-2	TRBV7-9	-	13	ASSLGSKNTGELF
-	TRBJ1-1	TRBV7-6	-	10	ASSIQGRVAF
-	TRBJ2-7	TRBV7-2	-	13	ASSSDSRFSYEQY
-	TRBJ2-7	TRBV5-4	TRBD1	12	ASSPRTGAYEQY
-	TRBJ2-3	TRBV7-8	-	13	ASSLYGGGTDTQY
-	TRBJ2-7	TRBV11-2	-	11	ASSPGQPYEQY
-	TRBJ1-1	TRBV27	TRBD1	14	ASSLERDRVNTEAF
-	TRBJ2-7	TRBV6-5	TRBD1	13	ASSPYRGSSYEQY
-	TRBJ1-2	TRBV6-6	TRBD1	13	ASSDPGQGASGYT
-	TRBJ2-7	TRBV7-9	-	10	ASGPTLFEQY
once	TRBJ1-1	TRBV6-5	-	13	ASSYHTGLNTEAF